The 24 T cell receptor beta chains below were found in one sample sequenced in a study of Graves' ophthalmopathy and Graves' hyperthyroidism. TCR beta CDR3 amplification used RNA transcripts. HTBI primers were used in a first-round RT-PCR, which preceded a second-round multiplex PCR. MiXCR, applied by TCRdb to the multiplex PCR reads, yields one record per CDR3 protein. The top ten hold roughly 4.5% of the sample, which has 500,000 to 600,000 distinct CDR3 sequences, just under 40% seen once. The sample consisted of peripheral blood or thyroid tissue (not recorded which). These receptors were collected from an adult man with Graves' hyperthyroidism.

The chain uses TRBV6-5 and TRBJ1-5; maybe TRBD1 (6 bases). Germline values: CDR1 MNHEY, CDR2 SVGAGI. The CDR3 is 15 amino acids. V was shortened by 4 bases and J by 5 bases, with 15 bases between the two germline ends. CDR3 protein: CASSSSTGSHQPQHF. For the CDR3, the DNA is TGTGCCAGCAGTTCCTCGACAGGTTCTCATCAGCCCCAGCATTTT.

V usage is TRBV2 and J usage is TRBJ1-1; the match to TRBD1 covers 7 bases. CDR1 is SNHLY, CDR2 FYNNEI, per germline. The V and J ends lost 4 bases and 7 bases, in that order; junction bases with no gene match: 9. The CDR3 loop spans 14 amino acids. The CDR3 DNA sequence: TGTGCCAGCAGTGCGGACAGGATAACTAATGAAGCTTTCTTT. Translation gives CASSADRITNEAFF.

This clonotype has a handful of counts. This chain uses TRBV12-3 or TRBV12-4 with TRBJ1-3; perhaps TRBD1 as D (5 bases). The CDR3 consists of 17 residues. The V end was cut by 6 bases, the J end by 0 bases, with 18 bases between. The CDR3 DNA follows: TGTGCCAGCAGGATTCTACAGGCGATGAACTCTGGAAACACCATATATTTT. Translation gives CASRILQAMNSGNTIYF.

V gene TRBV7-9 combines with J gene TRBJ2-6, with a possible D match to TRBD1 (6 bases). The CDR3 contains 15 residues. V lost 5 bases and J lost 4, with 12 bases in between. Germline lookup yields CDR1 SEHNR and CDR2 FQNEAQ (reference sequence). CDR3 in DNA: TGTGCCAGCAGCCCAGGACAGTCGGGGGCCAACGTCCTGACTTTC. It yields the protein CASSPGQSGANVLTF.

The CDR3 loop reads CASSSRDRARTGELFF. The CDR3 DNA reads as TGTGCCAGCAGTTCCCGGGACAGGGCTCGGACCGGGGAGCTGTTTTTT. V and J are TRBV7-8 and TRBJ2-2; TRBD1 matches at 9 bases. Looked up from germline, CDR1 is SGHVS and CDR2 is FQNEAQ. The V segment lost 6 bases and the J segment 5 bases; nucleotides outside the gene matches: 10. The CDR3 covers 16 residues.

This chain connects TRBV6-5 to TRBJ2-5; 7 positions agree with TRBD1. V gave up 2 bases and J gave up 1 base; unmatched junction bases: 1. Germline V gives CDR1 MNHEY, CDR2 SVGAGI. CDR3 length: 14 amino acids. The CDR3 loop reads CASSYHRGQETQYF. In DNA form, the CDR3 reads TGTGCCAGCAGTTACCACAGGGGCCAAGAGACCCAGTACTTC.

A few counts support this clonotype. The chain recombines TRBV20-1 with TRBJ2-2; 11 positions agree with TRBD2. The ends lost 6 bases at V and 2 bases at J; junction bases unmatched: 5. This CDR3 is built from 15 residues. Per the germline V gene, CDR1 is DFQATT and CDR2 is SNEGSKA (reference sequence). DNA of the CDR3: TGCAGTGCGGGGACTAGCGGAGCCAACACCGGGGAGCTGTTTTTT. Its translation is CSAGTSGANTGELFF.

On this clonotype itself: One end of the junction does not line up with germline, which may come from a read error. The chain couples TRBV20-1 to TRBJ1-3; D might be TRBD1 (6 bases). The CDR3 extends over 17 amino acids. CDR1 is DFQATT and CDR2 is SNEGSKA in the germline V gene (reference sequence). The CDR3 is CSALTFNTGQEGITIYF. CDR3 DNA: TGCAGTGCCCTAACGTTCAATACAGGGCAAGAAGGAATCACCATATATTTT.

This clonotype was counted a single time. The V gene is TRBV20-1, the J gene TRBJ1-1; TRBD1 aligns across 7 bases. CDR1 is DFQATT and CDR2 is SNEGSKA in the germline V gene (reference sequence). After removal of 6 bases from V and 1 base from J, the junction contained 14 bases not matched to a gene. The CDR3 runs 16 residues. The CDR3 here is CSAEGGRAKWNTEAFF. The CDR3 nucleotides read TGCAGTGCGGAAGGGGGCAGGGCTAAATGGAACACTGAAGCTTTCTTT.

CDR3 sequence reads: CASSSTGQGANEQFF. The CDR3 nucleotides are TGTGCCAGCAGCTCAACGGGACAGGGGGCTAATGAGCAGTTCTTC. V gene TRBV5-6 combines with J gene TRBJ2-7; 12 bases line up with TRBD1. The end of the DNA aligns better with TRBJ2-1, so the J call may be wrong. This CDR3 is built from 15 residues. Germline CDR1 is SGHDT and CDR2 is YYEEEE.

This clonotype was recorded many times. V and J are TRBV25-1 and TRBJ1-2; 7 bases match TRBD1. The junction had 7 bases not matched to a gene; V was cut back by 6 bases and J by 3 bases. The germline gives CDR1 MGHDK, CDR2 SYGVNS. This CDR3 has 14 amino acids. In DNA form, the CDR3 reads TGTGCCAGCAGCGCTTCAGGGGGACACTATGGCTACACCTTC. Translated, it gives CASSASGGHYGYTF.

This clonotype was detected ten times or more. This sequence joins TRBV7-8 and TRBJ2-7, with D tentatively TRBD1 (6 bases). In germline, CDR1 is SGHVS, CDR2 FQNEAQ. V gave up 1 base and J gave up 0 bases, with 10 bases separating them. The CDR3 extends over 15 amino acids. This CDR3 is CASSLGRTVSYEQYF. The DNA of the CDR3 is TGTGCCAGCAGCTTAGGGCGGACAGTCTCCTACGAGCAGTACTTC. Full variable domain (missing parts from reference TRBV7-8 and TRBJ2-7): GAGVSQSPRYKVAKRGQDVALRCDPISGHVSLFWYQQALGQGPEFLTYFQNEAQLDKSGLPSDRFFAERPEGSVSTLKIQRTQQEDSAVYLCASSLGRTVSYEQYFGPGTRLTVT.

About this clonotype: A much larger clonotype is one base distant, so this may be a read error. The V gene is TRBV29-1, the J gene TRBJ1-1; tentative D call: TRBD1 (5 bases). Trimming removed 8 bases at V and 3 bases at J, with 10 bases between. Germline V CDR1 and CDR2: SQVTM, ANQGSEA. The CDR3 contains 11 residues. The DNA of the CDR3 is TGCAGCTCCGGGGGGGACACTGAAGCTTTCTTT. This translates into CSSGGDTEAFF.

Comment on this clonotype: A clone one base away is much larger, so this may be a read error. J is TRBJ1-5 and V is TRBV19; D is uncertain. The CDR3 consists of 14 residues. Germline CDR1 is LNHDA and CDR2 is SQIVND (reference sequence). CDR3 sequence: CASSMERSNQLQHF. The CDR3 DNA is TGTGCCAGTAGTATGGAGAGGAGCAATCAGCTCCAGCATTTT.

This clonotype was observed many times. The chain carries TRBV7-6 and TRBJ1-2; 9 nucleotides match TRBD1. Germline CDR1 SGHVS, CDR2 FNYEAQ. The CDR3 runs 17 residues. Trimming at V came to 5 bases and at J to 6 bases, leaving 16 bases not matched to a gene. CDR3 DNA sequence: TGTGCCAGCAGCATCACCCCCTCAAACAGGGGGCTCGATGGCTACACCTTC. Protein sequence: CASSITPSNRGLDGYTF.

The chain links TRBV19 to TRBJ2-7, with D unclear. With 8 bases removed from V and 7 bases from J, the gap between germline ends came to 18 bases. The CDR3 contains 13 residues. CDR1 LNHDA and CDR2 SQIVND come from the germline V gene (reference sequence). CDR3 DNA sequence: TGTGCCAGTGAGTGGGGAAACTCCTTGGAGCAGTACTTC. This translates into CASEWGNSLEQYF.

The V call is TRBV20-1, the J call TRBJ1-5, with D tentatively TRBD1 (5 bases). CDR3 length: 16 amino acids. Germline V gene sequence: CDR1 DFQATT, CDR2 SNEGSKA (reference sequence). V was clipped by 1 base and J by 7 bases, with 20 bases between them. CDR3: CSARGRHGDERQPQHF. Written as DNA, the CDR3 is TGCAGTGCTAGAGGGAGGCATGGGGACGAGAGGCAGCCCCAGCATTTT.

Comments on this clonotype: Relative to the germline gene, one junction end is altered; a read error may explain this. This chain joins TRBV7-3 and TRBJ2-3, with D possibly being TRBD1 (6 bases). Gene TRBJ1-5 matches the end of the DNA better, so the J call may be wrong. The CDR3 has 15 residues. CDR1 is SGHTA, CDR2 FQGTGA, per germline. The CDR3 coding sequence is TGTGCCGGCAGCGCACAGGGAGGGGGGGCAGATACGCAGCATTTT. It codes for CAGSAQGGGADTQHF.

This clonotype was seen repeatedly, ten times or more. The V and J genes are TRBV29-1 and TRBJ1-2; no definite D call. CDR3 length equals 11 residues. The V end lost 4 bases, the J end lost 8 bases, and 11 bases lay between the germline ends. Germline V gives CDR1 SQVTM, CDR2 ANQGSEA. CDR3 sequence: CSVVEETGYTF. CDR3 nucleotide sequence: TGCAGCGTTGTAGAAGAGACAGGCTACACCTTC.

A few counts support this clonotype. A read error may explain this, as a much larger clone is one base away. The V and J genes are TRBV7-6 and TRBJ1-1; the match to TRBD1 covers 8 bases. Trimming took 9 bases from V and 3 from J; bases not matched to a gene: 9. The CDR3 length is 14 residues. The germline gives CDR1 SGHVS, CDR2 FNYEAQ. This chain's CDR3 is CASSPGGADTEAFF. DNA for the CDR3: TGTGCCAGTTCCCCAGGGGGCGCGGACACTGAAGCTTTCTTT. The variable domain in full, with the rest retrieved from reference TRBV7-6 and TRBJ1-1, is GAGVSQSPRYKVTKRGQDVALRCDPISGHVSLYWYRQALGQGPEFLTYFNYEAQQDKSGLPNDRFSAERPEGSISTLTIQRTEQRDSAMYRCASSPGGADTEAFFGQGTRLTVV.

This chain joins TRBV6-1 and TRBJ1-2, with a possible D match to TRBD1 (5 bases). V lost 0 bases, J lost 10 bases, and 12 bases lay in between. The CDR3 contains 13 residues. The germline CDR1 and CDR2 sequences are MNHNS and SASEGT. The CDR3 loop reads CASSEAGEVNYTF. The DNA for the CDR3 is TGTGCCAGCAGTGAAGCGGGGGAGGTCAACTACACCTTC.

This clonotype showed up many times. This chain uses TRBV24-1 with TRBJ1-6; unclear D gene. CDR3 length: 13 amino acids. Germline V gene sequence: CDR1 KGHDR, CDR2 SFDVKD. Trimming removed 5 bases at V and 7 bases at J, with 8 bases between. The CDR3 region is CATSVRANSPLHF. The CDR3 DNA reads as TGTGCCACCAGTGTCCGGGCCAATTCACCCCTCCACTTT.

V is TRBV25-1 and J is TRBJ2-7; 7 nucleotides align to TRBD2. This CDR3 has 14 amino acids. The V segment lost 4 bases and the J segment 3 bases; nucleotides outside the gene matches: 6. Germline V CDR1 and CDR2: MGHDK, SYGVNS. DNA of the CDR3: TGTGCCAGCAGTGCGGGGGGTGAAGGCTACGAGCAGTACTTC. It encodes CASSAGGEGYEQYF.

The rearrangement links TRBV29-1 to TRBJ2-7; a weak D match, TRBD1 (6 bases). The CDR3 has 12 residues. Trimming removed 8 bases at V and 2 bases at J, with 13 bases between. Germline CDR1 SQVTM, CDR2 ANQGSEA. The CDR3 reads CSTLGGAYEQYF. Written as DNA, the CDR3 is TGCAGCACCCTAGGGGGAGCCTACGAGCAGTACTTC.